The 6 T cell receptor beta chains in this list originate from one sample, sequenced in a study of T cell changes during pregnancy in multiple sclerosis. Assay used: immunoSEQ multiplex PCR; TCRdb lists only in-frame clones, some missing. The top ten clones hold 1.3% of a sample with fewer than 60,000 clones, approximately 91% of them seen once. The sample in question was peripheral blood, obtained in the second trimester of pregnancy. The origin of the receptors is a female donor with multiple sclerosis, enrolled in a pregnancy study.

The chain employs TRBV5-8 and TRBJ1-5; D not resolved. Trimming removed 4 bases at V and 3 bases at J, with 8 bases between. Germline CDR1 and CDR2: SGHTS and YDEGEE. The CDR3 runs to 13 residues. The CDR3 spells CASSPGLNQPQHF. The CDR3 nucleotides read TGTGCCAGCAGCCCCGGACTCAATCAGCCCCAGCATTTT. The variable domain in full, completed from reference TRBV5-8 and TRBJ1-5, reads EAGVTQSPTHLIKTRGQQATLRCSPISGHTSVYWYQQALGLGLQFLLWYDEGEERNRGNFPPRFSGRQFPNYSSELNVNALELEDSALYLCASSPGLNQPQHFGDGTRLSIL.

J is TRBJ2-7 and V is TRBV7-3; D not certain. V lost 5 bases and J 12 bases, leaving 11 bases between the germline ends. CDR1 is SGHTA, CDR2 FQGTGA, per germline. The CDR3 consists of 10 residues. The CDR3, as DNA: TGTGCCAGCAGCCAATTCCAGGCGTACTTC. This sequence encodes CASSQFQAYF.

There are a few counts of this clone. The J gene is TRBJ1-5, the V gene TRBV2, with a weak D call TRBD1 (5 bases). Germline-derived CDR1 and CDR2 are SNHLY and FYNNEI. The germline V and J ends were trimmed by 6 bases and 4 bases, with 13 bases remaining between them. The CDR3 spans 14 residues. The DNA for the CDR3 is TGTGCCAGCAGGCAACGGGGGTTTAATCAGCCCCAGCATTTT. This gives the protein CASRQRGFNQPQHF. Full variable domain (outside the CDR3, taken from reference TRBV2 and TRBJ1-5): EPEVTQTPSHQVTQMGQEVILRCVPISNHLYFYWYRQILGQKVEFLVSFYNNEISEKSEIFDDQFSVERPDGSNFTLKIRSTKLEDSAMYFCASRQRGFNQPQHFGDGTRLSIL.

The rearrangement joins TRBV11-3 to TRBJ1-3; D is undetermined. The CDR3 has 13 amino acids. Trimming removed 3 bases at V and 0 bases at J, with 3 bases between. Looked up from germline, CDR1 is SGHNT and CDR2 is YENEEA. The CDR3 bases are TGTGCCAGCAGCTTGTACTCTGGAAACACCATATATTTT. Translated, it gives CASSLYSGNTIYF.

This clone was seen only a few times. This chain links TRBV7-6 with TRBJ1-1, with a tentative D call TRBD1 (5 bases). The CDR3 is made up of 16 amino acids. Trimming removed 0 bases at V and 1 base at J, with 12 bases between. CDR1 and CDR2 from the germline V gene are SGHVS and FNYEAQ. CDR3 region: CASSLARRDSNTEAFF. Written as DNA, the CDR3 is TGTGCCAGCAGCTTAGCGAGGAGGGACTCGAACACTGAAGCTTTCTTT.

The rearrangement uses TRBV9 and TRBJ2-1, with 8 bases fitting TRBD1. CDR1 and CDR2 (germline): SGDLS, YYNGEE. The trim removed 3 bases at V and 0 bases at J, leaving 8 bases unmatched. This CDR3 has 17 residues. In nucleotides, the CDR3 is TGTGCCAGCAGCGGCCACAGGGGGTTAAGCTCCTACAATGAGCAGTTCTTC. Protein product: CASSGHRGLSSYNEQFF.